This T cell receptor (beta chain) was identified in a study of OX40 agonist ivuxolimab in advanced cancers. About the study: Every patient in dose escalation had hepatocellular carcinoma, melanoma, renal cell or head and neck cancer.

Per germline, CDR1 MGHRA and CDR2 YSYEKL. CDR3 length equals 14 residues. The V end lost 0 bases, the J end lost 5 bases, and 10 bases lay between the germline ends. Using immunoSEQ multiplex PCR, the repertoire was profiled, and TCRdb retains in-frame clones only, with some absent. The sample yields 20,000 to 25,000 clones, 70% to 90% seen once. The chain recombines TRBV4-1 with TRBJ1-1; possibly TRBD1 for D (5 bases). Here the sequenced sample was CD4+ or CD8+ T cells sorted from blood, taken in a trial of the OX40 agonist ivuxolimab. This clonotype was obtained from an adult with an advanced solid tumor such as melanoma, head and neck, liver or kidney cancer. The CDR3 loop reads CASSQDPGWTEAFF. The CDR3 DNA sequence: TGCGCCAGCAGCCAAGATCCAGGGTGGACTGAAGCTTTCTTT.